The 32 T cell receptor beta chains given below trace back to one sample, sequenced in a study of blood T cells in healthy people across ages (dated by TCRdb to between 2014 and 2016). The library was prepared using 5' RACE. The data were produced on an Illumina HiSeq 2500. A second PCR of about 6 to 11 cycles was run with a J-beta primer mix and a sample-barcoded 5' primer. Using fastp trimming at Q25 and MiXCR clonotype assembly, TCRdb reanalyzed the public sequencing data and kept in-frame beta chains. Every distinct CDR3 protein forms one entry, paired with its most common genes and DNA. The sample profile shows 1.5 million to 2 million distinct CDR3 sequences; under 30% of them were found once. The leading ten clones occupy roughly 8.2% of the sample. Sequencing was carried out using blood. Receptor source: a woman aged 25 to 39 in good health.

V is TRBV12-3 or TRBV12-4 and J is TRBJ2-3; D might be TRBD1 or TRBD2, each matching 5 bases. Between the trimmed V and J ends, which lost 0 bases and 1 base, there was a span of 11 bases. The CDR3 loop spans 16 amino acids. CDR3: CASSLARGGRTDTQYF. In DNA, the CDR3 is TGTGCCAGCAGTTTAGCCCGTGGGGGACGCACAGATACGCAGTATTTT.

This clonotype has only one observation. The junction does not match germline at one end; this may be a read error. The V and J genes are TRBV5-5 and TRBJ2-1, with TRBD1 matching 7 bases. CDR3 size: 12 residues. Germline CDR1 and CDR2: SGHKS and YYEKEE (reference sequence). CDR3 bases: TGTGCCGGCAGCTTGAGGGGGCGAGAGCAGTTCTTC. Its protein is CAGSLRGREQFF.

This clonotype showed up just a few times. CDR3 coding DNA: TGCAGCATAAAGTGGCAGGCGGCGAACAATGAGCAGTTCTTC. Protein: CSIKWQAANNEQFF. The chain is built from TRBV29-1 and TRBJ2-1; D gene ambiguous. From germline, CDR1 is SQVTM and CDR2 ANQGSEA. V dropped 8 bases and J dropped 5 bases, with 19 bases sitting between them. The CDR3 sequence is 14 residues long.

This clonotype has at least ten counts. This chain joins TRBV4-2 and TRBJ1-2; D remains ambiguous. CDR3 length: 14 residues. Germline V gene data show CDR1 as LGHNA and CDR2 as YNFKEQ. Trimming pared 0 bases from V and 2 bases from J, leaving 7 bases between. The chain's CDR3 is CASSQEGWNYGYTF. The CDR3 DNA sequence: TGTGCCAGCAGCCAAGAGGGTTGGAACTATGGCTACACCTTC.

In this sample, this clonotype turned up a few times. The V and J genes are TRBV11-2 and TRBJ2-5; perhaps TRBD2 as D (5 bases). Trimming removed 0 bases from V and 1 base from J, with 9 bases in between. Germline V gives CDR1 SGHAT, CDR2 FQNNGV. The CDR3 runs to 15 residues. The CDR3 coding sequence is TGTGCCAGCAGCTTAGATCCGGGAAGCCAAGAGACCCAGTACTTC. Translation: CASSLDPGSQETQYF.

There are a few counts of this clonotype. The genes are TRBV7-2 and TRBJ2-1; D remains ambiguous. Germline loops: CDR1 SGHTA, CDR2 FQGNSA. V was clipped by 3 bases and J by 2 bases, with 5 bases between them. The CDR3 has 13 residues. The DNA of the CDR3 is TGTGCCAGCAGCTTTTTCACCTACAATGAGCAGTTCTTC. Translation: CASSFFTYNEQFF.

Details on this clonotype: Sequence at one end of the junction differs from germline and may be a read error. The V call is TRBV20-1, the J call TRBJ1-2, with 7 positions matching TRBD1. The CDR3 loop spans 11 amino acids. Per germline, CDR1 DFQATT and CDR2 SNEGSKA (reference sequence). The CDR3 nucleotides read TGCAGGGCTAGAACGACAGGGGGCTACACCTTC. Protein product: CRARTTGGYTF.

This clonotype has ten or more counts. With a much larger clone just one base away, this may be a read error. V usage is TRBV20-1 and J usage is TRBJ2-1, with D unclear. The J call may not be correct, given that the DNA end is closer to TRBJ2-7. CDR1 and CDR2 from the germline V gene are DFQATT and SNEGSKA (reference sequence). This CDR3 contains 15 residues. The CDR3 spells CSARARADLYNEQYF. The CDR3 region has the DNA TGCAGTGCTAGAGCTAGGGCCGACCTCTACAATGAGCAGTACTTC.

CDR3 in amino acids: CASSKLVSYNEQFF. The CDR3 DNA reads as TGTGCCAGCAGTAAGCTAGTATCCTACAATGAGCAGTTCTTC. The chain is built from TRBV2 and TRBJ2-1; D gene ambiguous. The CDR3 spans 14 residues. The V end was cut by 5 bases, the J end by 1 base, with 9 bases between. Germline V gives CDR1 SNHLY, CDR2 FYNNEI.

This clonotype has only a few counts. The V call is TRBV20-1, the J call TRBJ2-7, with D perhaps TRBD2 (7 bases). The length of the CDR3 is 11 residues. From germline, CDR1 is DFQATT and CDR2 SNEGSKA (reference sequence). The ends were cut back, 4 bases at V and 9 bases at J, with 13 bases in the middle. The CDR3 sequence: CSANTRGGQYF. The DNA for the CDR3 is TGCAGTGCTAACACAAGGGGGGGGCAGTACTTC.

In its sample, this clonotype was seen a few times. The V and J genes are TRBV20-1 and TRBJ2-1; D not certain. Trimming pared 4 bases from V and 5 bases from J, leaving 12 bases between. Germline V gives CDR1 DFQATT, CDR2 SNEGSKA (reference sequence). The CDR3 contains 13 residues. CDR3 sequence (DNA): TGCAGTGCTAATCCGGGCCGAGACAATGAGCAGTTCTTC. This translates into CSANPGRDNEQFF.

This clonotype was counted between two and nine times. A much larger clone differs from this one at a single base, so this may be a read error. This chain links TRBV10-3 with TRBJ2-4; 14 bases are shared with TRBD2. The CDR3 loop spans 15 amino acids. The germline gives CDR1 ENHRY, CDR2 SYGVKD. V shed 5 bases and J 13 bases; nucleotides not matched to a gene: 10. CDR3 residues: CAISRGLAGESEQYF. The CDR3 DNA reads TGTGCCATCAGTCGGGGACTAGCGGGAGAGAGTGAGCAGTACTTC.

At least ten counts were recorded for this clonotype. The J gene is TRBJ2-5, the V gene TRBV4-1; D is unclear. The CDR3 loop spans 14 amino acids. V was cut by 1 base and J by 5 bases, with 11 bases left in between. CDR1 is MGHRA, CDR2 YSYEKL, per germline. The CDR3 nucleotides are TGCGCCAGCAGCCAAGTAGTCCAGTACGAGACCCAGTACTTC. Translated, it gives CASSQVVQYETQYF.

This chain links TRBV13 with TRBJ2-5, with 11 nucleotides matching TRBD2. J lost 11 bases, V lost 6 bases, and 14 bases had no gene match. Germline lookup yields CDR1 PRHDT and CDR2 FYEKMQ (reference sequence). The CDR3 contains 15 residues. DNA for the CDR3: TGTGCCAGCAGTTACGGGACTAGCGGTGACAATGAGCAGTACTTC. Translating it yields CASSYGTSGDNEQYF.

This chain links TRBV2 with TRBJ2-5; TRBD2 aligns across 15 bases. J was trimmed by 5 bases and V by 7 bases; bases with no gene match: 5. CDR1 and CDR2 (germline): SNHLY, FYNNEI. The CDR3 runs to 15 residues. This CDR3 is CASTGLAGGLETQYF. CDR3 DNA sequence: TGTGCCAGCACCGGACTAGCGGGGGGGCTCGAGACCCAGTACTTC.

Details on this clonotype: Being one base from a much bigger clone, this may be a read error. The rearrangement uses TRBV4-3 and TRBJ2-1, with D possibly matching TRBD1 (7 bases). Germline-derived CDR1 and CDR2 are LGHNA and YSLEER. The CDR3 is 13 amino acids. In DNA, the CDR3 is TGCGCCAGCAGCCAAGGAGGGGGCGGGGAGCAGGTCTTC. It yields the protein CASSQGGGGEQVF.

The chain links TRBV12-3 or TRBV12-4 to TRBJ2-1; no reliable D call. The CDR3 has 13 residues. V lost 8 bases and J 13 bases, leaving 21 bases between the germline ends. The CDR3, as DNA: TGTGCCAGCTCTCCCCCGGAAGCAGAGACCCAGTTCTTC. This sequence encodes CASSPPEAETQFF.

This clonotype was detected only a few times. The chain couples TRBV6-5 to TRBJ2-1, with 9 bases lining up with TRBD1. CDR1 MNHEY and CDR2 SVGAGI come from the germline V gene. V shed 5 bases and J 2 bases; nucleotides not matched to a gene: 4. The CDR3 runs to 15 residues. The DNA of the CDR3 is TGTGCCAGCAGTCCACAGGGGGCTCCCTACAATGAGCAGTTCTTC. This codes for CASSPQGAPYNEQFF.

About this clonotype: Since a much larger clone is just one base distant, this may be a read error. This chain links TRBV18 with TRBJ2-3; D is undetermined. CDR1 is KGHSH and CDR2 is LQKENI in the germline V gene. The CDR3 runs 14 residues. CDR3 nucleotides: TGTGCCATCTCACCGTTAACATCCACAGATACGCAGTATTTT. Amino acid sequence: CAISPLTSTDTQYF.

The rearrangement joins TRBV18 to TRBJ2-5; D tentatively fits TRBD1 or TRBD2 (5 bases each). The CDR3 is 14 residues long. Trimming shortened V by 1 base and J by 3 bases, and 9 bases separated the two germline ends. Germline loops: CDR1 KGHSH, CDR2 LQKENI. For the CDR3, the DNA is TGTGCCAGCTCACCACAGGGACCCGAAGAGACCCAGTACTTC. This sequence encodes CASSPQGPEETQYF. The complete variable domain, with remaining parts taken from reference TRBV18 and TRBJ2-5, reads NAGVMQNPRHLVRRRGQEARLRCSPMKGHSHVYWYRQLPEEGLKFMVYLQKENIIDESGMPKERFSAEFPKEGPSILRIQQVVRGDSAAYFCASSPQGPEETQYFGPGTRLLVL.

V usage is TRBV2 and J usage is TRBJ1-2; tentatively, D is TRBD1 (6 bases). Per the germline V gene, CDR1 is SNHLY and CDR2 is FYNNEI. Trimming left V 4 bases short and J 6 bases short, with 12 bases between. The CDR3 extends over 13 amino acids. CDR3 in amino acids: CASSGSGEDGYTF. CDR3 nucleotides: TGTGCCAGCAGTGGATCAGGGGAGGATGGCTACACCTTC.

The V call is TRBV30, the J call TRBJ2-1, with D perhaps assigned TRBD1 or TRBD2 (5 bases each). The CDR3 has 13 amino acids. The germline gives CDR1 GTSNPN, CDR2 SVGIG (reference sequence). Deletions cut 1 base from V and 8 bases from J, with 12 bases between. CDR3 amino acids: CAWSGGSGYEQFF. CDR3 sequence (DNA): TGTGCCTGGAGTGGGGGCTCGGGGTATGAGCAGTTCTTC.

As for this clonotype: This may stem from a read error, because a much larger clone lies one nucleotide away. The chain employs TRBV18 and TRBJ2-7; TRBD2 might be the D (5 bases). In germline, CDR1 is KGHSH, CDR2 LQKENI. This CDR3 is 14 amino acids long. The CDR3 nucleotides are TGTGCCAGCTCACAACCAGCGGTGGGCTACGAGCGGTACTTC. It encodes CASSQPAVGYERYF.

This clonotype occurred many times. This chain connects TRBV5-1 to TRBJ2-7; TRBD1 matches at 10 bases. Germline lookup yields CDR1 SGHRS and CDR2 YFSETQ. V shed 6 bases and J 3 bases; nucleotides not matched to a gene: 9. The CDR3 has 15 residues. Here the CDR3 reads CASIWGGQGSYEQYF. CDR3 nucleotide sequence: TGCGCCAGCATCTGGGGGGGACAGGGGAGCTACGAGCAGTACTTC.

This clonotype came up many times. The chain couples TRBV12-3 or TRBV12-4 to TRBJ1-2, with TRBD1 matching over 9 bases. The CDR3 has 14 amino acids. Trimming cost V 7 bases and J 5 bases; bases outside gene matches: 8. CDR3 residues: CASTLTGTGYGYTF. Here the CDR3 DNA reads TGTGCCAGCACCCTTACCGGGACAGGGTATGGCTACACCTTC.

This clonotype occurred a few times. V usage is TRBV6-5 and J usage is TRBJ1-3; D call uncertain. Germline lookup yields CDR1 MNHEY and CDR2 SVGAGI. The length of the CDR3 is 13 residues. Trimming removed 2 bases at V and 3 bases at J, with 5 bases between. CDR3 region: CASSYGFGNTIYF. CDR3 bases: TGTGCCAGCAGTTACGGGTTTGGAAACACCATATATTTT.

CDR3 region: CASSRPLDYGYTF. The CDR3 DNA reads as TGTGCCAGCAGTCGACCCCTCGACTATGGCTACACCTTC. V and J are TRBV12-3 or TRBV12-4 and TRBJ1-2; D is unclear. The germline V and J ends were trimmed by 5 bases and 3 bases, with 10 bases remaining between them. The CDR3 runs 13 residues.

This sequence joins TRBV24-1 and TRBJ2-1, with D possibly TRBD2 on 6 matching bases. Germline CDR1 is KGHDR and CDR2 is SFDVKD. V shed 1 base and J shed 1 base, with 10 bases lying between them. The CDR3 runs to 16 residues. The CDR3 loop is CATSDFEEGSYNEQFF. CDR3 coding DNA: TGTGCCACCAGTGATTTCGAGGAGGGGTCCTACAATGAGCAGTTCTTC.

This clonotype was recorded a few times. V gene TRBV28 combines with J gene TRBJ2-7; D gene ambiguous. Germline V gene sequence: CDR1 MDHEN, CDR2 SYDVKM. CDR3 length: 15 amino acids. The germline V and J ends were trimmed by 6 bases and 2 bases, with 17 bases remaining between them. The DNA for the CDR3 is TGTGCCAGCAGCCCTTCCCAGCCCGGAACCTACGAGCAGTACTTC. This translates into CASSPSQPGTYEQYF.

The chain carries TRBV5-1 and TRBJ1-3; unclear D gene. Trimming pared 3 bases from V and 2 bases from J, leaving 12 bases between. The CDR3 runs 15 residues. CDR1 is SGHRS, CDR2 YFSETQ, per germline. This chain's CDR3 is CASSSTETPGNTIYF. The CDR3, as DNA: TGCGCCAGCAGCTCCACAGAGACGCCTGGAAACACCATATATTTT.

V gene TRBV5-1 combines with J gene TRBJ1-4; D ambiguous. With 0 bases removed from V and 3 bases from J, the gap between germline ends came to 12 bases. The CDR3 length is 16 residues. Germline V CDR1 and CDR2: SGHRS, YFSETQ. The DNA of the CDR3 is TGCGCCAGCAGCTTGGGGGTACAGAGCGCTAATGAAAAACTGTTTTTT. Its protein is CASSLGVQSANEKLFF.

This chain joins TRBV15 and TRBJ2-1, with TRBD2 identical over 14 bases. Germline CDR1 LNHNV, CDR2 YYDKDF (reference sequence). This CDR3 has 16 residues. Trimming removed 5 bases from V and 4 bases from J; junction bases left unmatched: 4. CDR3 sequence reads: CATSGLAGGLYNEQFF. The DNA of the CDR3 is TGTGCCACCAGCGGACTAGCGGGAGGCCTATACAATGAGCAGTTCTTC.